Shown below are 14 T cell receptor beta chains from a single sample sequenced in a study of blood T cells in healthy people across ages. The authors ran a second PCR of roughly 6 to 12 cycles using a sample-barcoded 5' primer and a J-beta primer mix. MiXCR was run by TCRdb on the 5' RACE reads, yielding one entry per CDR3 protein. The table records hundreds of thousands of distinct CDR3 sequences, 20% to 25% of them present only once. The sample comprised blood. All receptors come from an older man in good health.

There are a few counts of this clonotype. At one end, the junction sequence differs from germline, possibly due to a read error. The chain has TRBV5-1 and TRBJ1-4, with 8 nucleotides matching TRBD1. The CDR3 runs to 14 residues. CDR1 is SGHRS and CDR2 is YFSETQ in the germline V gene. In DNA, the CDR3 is TGCGCCAGCAGCCCGGACAGGGATAATGAAAAACTGCTTTTT. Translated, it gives CASSPDRDNEKLLF.

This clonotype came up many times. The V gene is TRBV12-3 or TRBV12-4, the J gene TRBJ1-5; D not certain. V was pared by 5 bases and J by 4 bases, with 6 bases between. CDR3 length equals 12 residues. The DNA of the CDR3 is TGTGCCAGCAGTGGTCCAAATCAGCCCCAGCATTTT. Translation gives CASSGPNQPQHF.

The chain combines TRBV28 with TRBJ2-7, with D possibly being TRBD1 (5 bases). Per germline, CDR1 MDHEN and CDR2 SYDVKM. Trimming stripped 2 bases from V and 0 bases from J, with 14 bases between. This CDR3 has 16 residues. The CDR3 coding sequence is TGTGCCAGCAGTTTAGGGGCAGCAAGAACCTCCTACGAGCAGTACTTC. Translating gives CASSLGAARTSYEQYF.

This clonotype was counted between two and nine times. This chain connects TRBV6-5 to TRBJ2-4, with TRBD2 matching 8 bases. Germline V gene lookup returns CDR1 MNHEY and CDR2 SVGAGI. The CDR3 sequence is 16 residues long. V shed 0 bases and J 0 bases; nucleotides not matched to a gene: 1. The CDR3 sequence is CASSYSGGGAKNIQYF. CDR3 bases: TGTGCCAGCAGTTACTCCGGGGGGGGAGCCAAAAACATTCAGTACTTC.

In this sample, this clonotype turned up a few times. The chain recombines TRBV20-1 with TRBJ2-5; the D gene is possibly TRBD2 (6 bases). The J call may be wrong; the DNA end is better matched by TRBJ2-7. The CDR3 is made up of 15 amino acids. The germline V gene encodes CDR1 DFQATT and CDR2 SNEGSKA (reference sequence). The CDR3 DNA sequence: TGCAGTGCTAGCGGGGGAACGCTGCCCATCTACGAGCAGTACTTC. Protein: CSASGGTLPIYEQYF.

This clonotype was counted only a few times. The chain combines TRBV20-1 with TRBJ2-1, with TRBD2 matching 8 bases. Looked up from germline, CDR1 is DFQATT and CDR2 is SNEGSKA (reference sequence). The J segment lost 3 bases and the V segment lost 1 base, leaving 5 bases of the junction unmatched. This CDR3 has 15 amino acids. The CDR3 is CSARVQGLGYNEQFF. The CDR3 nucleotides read TGCAGTGCTAGAGTCCAGGGACTAGGCTACAATGAGCAGTTCTTC.

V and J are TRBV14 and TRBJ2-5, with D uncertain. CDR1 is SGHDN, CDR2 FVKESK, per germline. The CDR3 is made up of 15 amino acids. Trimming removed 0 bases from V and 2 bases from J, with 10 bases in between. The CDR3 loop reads CASSQDFAVQETQYF. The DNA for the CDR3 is TGTGCCAGCAGCCAAGATTTTGCGGTACAAGAGACCCAGTACTTC. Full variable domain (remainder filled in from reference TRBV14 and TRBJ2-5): EAGVTQFPSHSVIEKGQTVTLRCDPISGHDNLYWYRRVMGKEIKFLLHFVKESKQDESGMPNNRFLAERTGGTYSTLKVQPAELEDSGVYFCASSQDFAVQETQYFGPGTRLLVL.

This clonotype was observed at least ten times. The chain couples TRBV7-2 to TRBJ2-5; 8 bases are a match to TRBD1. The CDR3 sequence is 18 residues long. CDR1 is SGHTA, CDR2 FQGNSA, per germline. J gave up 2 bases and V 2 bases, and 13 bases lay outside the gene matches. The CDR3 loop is CASSLRTGWGRGQETQYF. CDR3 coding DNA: TGTGCCAGCAGCTTAAGGACAGGGTGGGGACGAGGGCAAGAGACCCAGTACTTC. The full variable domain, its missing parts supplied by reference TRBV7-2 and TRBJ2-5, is GAGVSQSPSNKVTEKGKDVELRCDPISGHTALYWYRQSLGQGLEFLIYFQGNSAPDKSGLPSDRFSAERTGGSVSTLTIQRTQQEDSAVYLCASSLRTGWGRGQETQYFGPGTRLLVL.

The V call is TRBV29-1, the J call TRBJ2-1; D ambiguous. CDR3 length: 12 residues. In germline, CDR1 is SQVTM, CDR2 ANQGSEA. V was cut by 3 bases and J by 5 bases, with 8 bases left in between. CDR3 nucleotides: TGCAGCGTTGATTTCCACAACAATGAGCAGTTCTTC. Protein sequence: CSVDFHNNEQFF.

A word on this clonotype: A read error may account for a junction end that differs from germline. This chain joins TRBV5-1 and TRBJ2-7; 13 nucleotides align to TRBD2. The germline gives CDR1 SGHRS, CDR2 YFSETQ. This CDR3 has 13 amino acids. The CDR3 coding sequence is TGCGCCAGCAGCTCCGGGACTAGCGGGGAGCAGCACTTC. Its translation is CASSSGTSGEQHF.

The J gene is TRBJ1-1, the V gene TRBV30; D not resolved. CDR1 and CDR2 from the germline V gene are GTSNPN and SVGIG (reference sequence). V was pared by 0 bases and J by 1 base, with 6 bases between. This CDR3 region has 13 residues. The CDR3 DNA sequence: TGTGCCTGGAGTGTATTAGCGAACACTGAAGCTTTCTTT. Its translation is CAWSVLANTEAFF.

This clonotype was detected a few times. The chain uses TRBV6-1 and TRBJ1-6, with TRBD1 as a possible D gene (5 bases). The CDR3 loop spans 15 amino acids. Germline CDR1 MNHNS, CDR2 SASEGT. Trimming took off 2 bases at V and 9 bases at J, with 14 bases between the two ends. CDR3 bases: TGTGCCAGCAGTGAACAAGACGGGGGTAGTTCACCCCTCCACTTT. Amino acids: CASSEQDGGSSPLHF.

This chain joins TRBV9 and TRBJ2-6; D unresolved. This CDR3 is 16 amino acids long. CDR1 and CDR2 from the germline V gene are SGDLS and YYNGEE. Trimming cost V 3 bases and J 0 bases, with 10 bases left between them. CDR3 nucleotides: TGTGCCAGCAGCGGCCAGACCCTCTCTGGGGCCAACGTCCTGACTTTC. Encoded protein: CASSGQTLSGANVLTF.

In DNA form, the CDR3 reads TGTGCCAGCAGCCCACGACTTAGTGAGCGGGGTTACAATGAGCAGTTCTTC. Protein product: CASSPRLSERGYNEQFF. V is TRBV7-9 and J is TRBJ2-7; TRBD2 matches 7 bases. The end of the DNA is better explained by TRBJ2-1, so the J call may be wrong. This CDR3 is 17 amino acids long. The germline CDR1 and CDR2 sequences are SEHNR and FQNEAQ (reference sequence).